A selection of T cell receptor beta chains follows, all from one sample in a study of cytomegalovirus exposure and HLA in healthy donors. Assay: immunoSEQ multiplex PCR; the TCRdb copy retains only in-frame clones and omits some. The repertoire holds 80,000 to 130,000 clones, with approximately 80% as singletons. The specimen sequenced was PBMCs. The receptors were sampled from a female donor in good health and CMV-seropositive. Both conserved end residues are part of each CDR3. D genes are given only for firm matches.

>TRBJ2-3|TRBV11-2|-
TGTGCCAGCAGCTTAACGGCCCTAACTAGCAGAAGCACAGATACGCAGTATTTT
CASSLTALTSRSTDTQYF
>TRBJ2-2|TRBV11-2|TRBD2
TGTGCCAGCAGCCAAGAGCGGGGGAACACCGGGGAGCTGTTTTTT
CASSQERGNTGELFF
>TRBJ1-4|TRBV19|TRBD1
TGTGCCAGTAGTGTGACAGGGGGAACTAATGAAAAACTGTTTTTT
CASSVTGGTNEKLFF
>TRBJ1-2|TRBV4-2|-
TGTGCCAGCAGCGGGGGTGCGGGATACGGCTATGGCTACACCTTC
CASSGGAGYGYGYTF
>TRBJ2-1|TRBV7-2|TRBD1
TGTGCCAGCAGCCCGACGCCTCGACAGGGGGCGAGTGAGCAGTTCTTC
CASSPTPRQGASEQFF
>TRBJ1-5|TRBV21-1|-
TGTGCCAGCAGCTTACCCGGGACAGGGGGATTCAATCAGCCCCAGCATTTT
CASSLPGTGGFNQPQHF
>TRBJ2-7|TRBV28|-
TGTGCCAGCAGTTATACTTTCTACGAGCAGTACTTC
CASSYTFYEQYF
>TRBJ2-7|TRBV7-8|TRBD2
TGTGCCAGCAGCCCTTGGACTAGCAACTCCTACGAGCAGTACTTC
CASSPWTSNSYEQYF
>TRBJ2-2|TRBV4-2|TRBD2
TGTGCCAGCAGCCAAGGGGTAGCGGGGGGGAACACCGGGGAGCTGTTTTTT
CASSQGVAGGNTGELFF
>TRBJ2-3|TRBV2|-
TGTGCCAGCAAATCTAGGTCGTCCACAGATACGCAGTATTTT
CASKSRSSTDTQYF
>TRBJ2-1|TRBV5-5|-
TGTGCCAGCAGCTTGGGCCTAGCGAAGAGCTCCTACAATGAGCAGTTCTTC
CASSLGLAKSSYNEQFF